These 20 T cell receptor beta chains were sequenced from one sample in a study of T-cell reconstitution after alpha-beta-depleted transplantation in children. Unique molecular identifiers were incorporated into the prepared TCRbeta library. A single record per CDR3 protein comes from TCRdb applying MiXCR to the PCR reads. Of fewer than 700,000 distinct CDR3 sequences listed, 13% are singletons. This material consisted of PBMCs, mostly from graft donor cells, taken 360 days after TCRalphabeta/CD19-depleted stem cell transplant. These receptor sequences come from a male patient between 10 and 17 years old who had a stem cell transplant for acute myeloid leukemia, so the T cells may come from the graft donor.

The chain recombines TRBV18 with TRBJ2-7; 7 positions agree with TRBD1. The CDR3 sequence is 16 residues long. Trimming at V came to 0 bases and at J to 2 bases, leaving 7 bases not matched to a gene. Germline CDR1 is KGHSH and CDR2 is LQKENI. The CDR3 loop reads CASSPPVGTEPYEQYF. The CDR3 bases are TGTGCCAGCTCACCACCGGTCGGGACAGAGCCCTACGAGCAGTACTTC. Full variable domain (rest looked up from reference TRBV18 and TRBJ2-7): NAGVMQNPRHLVRRRGQEARLRCSPMKGHSHVYWYRQLPEEGLKFMVYLQKENIIDESGMPKERFSAEFPKEGPSILRIQQVVRGDSAAYFCASSPPVGTEPYEQYFGPGTRLTVT.

V and J are TRBV20-1 and TRBJ2-7; 12 bases are a match to TRBD1. V lost 3 bases, J lost 6 bases, and 9 bases stayed unmatched. CDR1 and CDR2 from the germline V gene are DFQATT and SNEGSKA (reference sequence). The length of the CDR3 is 15 residues. CDR3 sequence: CSARWIWGQGAEQYF. The CDR3, as DNA: TGCAGTGCTAGGTGGATATGGGGACAGGGGGCCGAGCAGTACTTC.

The rearrangement links TRBV4-3 to TRBJ2-7; 8 bases are shared with TRBD2. This CDR3 is 15 amino acids long. With V trimmed by 4 bases and J by 0 bases, 5 bases remained unmatched. Germline loops: CDR1 LGHNA, CDR2 YSLEER. For the CDR3, the DNA is TGCGCCAGCAGCCGGAGCGGGGGAAGCTCCTACGAGCAGTACTTC. Translated: CASSRSGGSSYEQYF.

The V call is TRBV20-1, the J call TRBJ1-2; D is undetermined. V was trimmed by 3 bases and J by 4 bases, leaving 18 bases between them. CDR3 length equals 15 residues. CDR1 and CDR2 (germline): DFQATT, SNEGSKA (reference sequence). CDR3 sequence (DNA): TGCAGTGCTAGCCTTTCTCGAAACCGAGGCTATGGCTACACCTTC. It specifies CSASLSRNRGYGYTF.

Within the sample, this clonotype is medium-sized. The J gene is TRBJ1-1, the V gene TRBV12-3 or TRBV12-4, with D perhaps matching TRBD1 (6 bases). The CDR3 spans 13 residues. Trimming stripped 6 bases from V and 10 bases from J, with 18 bases between. CDR3 sequence reads: CASSSFSQGTAFF. The CDR3 DNA reads as TGTGCCAGCAGCTCGTTCTCACAGGGTACAGCTTTCTTT.

This clonotype has a count of ten or more. The rearrangement joins TRBV29-1 to TRBJ1-1, with TRBD1 as a possible D gene (5 bases). CDR1 is SQVTM, CDR2 ANQGSEA, per germline. V was pared by 4 bases and J by 0 bases, with 15 bases between. The CDR3 loop spans 15 amino acids. This CDR3 reads CSVGQLSLMNTEAFF. DNA for the CDR3: TGCAGCGTTGGACAGCTCTCCTTGATGAACACTGAAGCTTTCTTT. Variable domain in full (rest from reference TRBV29-1 and TRBJ1-1): SAVISQKPSRDICQRGTSLTIQCQVDSQVTMMFWYRQQPGQSLTLIATANQGSEATYESGFVIDKFPISRPNLTFSTLTVSNMSPEDSSIYLCSVGQLSLMNTEAFFGQGTRLTVV.

The rearrangement uses TRBV28 and TRBJ2-7, with 7 bases fitting TRBD2. This CDR3 has 16 amino acids. Germline CDR1 MDHEN, CDR2 SYDVKM. V shed 4 bases and J 1 base; nucleotides not matched to a gene: 10. The CDR3 DNA reads TGTGCCAGCAGTTCTACCCCCGGGAGGTCTTCCTACGAGCAGTACTTC. Translated, it gives CASSSTPGRSSYEQYF.

This clonotype was observed at least ten times. V and J are TRBV15 and TRBJ2-1, with 11 positions matching TRBD2. V was clipped by 5 bases and J by 3 bases; unmatched bases: 3. The CDR3 has 15 residues. Germline CDR1 is LNHNV and CDR2 is YYDKDF (reference sequence). The CDR3 sequence is CATSPGLADYNEQFF. The CDR3 DNA reads as TGTGCCACCAGCCCGGGACTAGCGGACTACAATGAGCAGTTCTTC. The full variable domain, rest sourced from reference TRBV15 and TRBJ2-1, is DAMVIQNPRYQVTQFGKPVTLSCSQTLNHNVMYWYQQKSSQAPKLLFHYYDKDFNNEADTPDNFQSRRPNTSFCFLDIRSPGLGDTAMYLCATSPGLADYNEQFFGPGTRLTVL.

This clonotype came up many times. The V gene is TRBV12-3 or TRBV12-4, the J gene TRBJ2-1; 9 nucleotides line up with TRBD2. This CDR3 has 13 amino acids. The J segment lost 11 bases and the V segment lost 8 bases, leaving 10 bases of the junction unmatched. CDR3 DNA: TGTGCCAGCGGTGGCGGGGGGGTGGCGAAGCAGTTCTTC. Translating it yields CASGGGGVAKQFF.

J is TRBJ2-1 and V is TRBV12-3 or TRBV12-4; 11 bases align to TRBD2. V shed 6 bases and J 7 bases; nucleotides not matched to a gene: 5. The CDR3 sequence is 14 residues long. The CDR3, as DNA: TGTGCCAGCAGGGGACTAGCGGAAATAAATGAGCAGTTCTTC. Protein sequence: CASRGLAEINEQFF.

V gene TRBV3-1 combines with J gene TRBJ2-7, with 10 positions matching TRBD2. The junction had 6 bases not matched to a gene; V was cut back by 2 bases and J by 2 bases. The V gene's germline CDR1 is LGHDT and CDR2 YNNKEL (reference sequence). CDR3 size: 16 residues. In DNA, the CDR3 is TGTGCCAGCAGCCAAAAAGGACTAGCGGTTCCCTACGAGCAGTACTTC. This translates into CASSQKGLAVPYEQYF.

The CDR3 is CASFGEASGSELTYEQYF. As DNA, the CDR3 is TGTGCCAGCTTCGGGGAGGCTAGCGGGAGTGAATTGACCTACGAGCAGTACTTC. The chain is built from TRBV11-1 and TRBJ2-7; 10 bases align to TRBD2. Germline V CDR1 and CDR2: SGHAT, FQDESV (reference sequence). V dropped 8 bases and J dropped 2; count of bases not matched to a gene: 18. CDR3 size: 18 residues. The whole variable domain, remainder taken from reference TRBV11-1 and TRBJ2-7, is EAEVAQSPRYKITEKSQAVAFWCDPISGHATLYWYRQILGQGPELLVQFQDESVVDDSQLPKDRFSAERLKGVDSTLKIQPAELGDSAMYLCASFGEASGSELTYEQYFGPGTRLTVT.

This clonotype showed up just a few times. This chain joins TRBV25-1 and TRBJ2-7; D might be TRBD1 (5 bases). This CDR3 spans 14 amino acids. The germline CDR1 and CDR2 sequences are MGHDK and SYGVNS. Between the trimmed V and J ends, which lost 1 base and 6 bases, there was a span of 13 bases. The CDR3 protein is CASSEWGGGAEQYF. Written as DNA, the CDR3 is TGTGCCAGCAGTGAATGGGGCGGTGGGGCCGAGCAGTACTTC.

This clonotype was detected only a few times. This chain joins TRBV14 and TRBJ2-7, with D hard to call. The CDR3 is 11 residues long. Trimming took 3 bases from V and 6 from J, leaving 6 bases between them. Germline values: CDR1 SGHDN, CDR2 FVKESK. CDR3 in DNA: TGTGCCAGCAGCCAGGGGATCGAGCAGTACTTC. Amino acid sequence: CASSQGIEQYF.

This clonotype was found many times. The chain is built from TRBV9 and TRBJ2-7; TRBD2 aligns across 10 bases. Germline CDR1 and CDR2: SGDLS and YYNGEE. CDR3 length: 16 amino acids. V gave up 0 bases and J gave up 4 bases; unmatched junction bases: 7. CDR3: CASSVDLAGVAYEQYF. The DNA of the CDR3 is TGTGCCAGCAGCGTAGATCTAGCGGGAGTGGCGTACGAGCAGTACTTC.

This chain links TRBV28 with TRBJ1-1; D is uncertain. Trimming shortened V by 1 base and J by 4 bases, and 10 bases separated the two germline ends. Looked up from germline, CDR1 is MDHEN and CDR2 is SYDVKM. The CDR3 spans 14 residues. The CDR3 nucleotides are TGTGCCAGCAGTTTATCCCCAGTGAGCACTGAAGCTTTCTTT. It translates to CASSLSPVSTEAFF.

The J gene is TRBJ2-5, the V gene TRBV7-9, with D possibly being TRBD1 or TRBD2 (5 bases each). The germline gives CDR1 SEHNR, CDR2 FQNEAQ (reference sequence). The CDR3 runs to 14 residues. The germline V and J ends were trimmed by 5 bases and 2 bases, with 12 bases remaining between them. In DNA, the CDR3 is TGTGCCAGCAGCCGCCGGGACGAACAAGAGACCCAGTACTTC. Translating it yields CASSRRDEQETQYF.

The rearrangement joins TRBV7-3 to TRBJ2-2, with TRBD2 identical over 9 bases. This CDR3 region has 13 residues. Per germline, CDR1 SGHTA and CDR2 FQGTGA. Losses at the gene ends were 6 bases for V and 6 bases for J; bases not matched to a gene: 2. The CDR3 is CASRLAGAGELFF. Written as DNA, the CDR3 is TGTGCCAGCAGGTTAGCGGGAGCCGGGGAGCTGTTTTTT.

This chain uses TRBV3-1 with TRBJ2-7; the D is unclear. Trimming removed 3 bases at V and 4 bases at J, with 10 bases between. Germline CDR1 reads LGHDT; CDR2 reads YNNKEL (reference sequence). The CDR3 runs 13 residues. The CDR3 region has the DNA TGTGCCAGCAGCCAGAATCCGTGGTACGAGCAGTACTTC. Translating it yields CASSQNPWYEQYF.

This clonotype occurred many times. The chain joins TRBV20-1 to TRBJ2-7; 8 bases map to TRBD1. CDR1 and CDR2 from the germline V gene are DFQATT and SNEGSKA (reference sequence). J lost 5 bases, V lost 0 bases, and 9 bases had no gene match. CDR3 size: 15 residues. The CDR3 protein is CSAREWSTGADEQYF. Here the CDR3 DNA reads TGCAGTGCTAGAGAATGGTCGACAGGGGCGGACGAGCAGTACTTC.